A single sample is the source of the 13 T cell receptor beta chains below, sequenced in a study of spatial heterogeneity in lung cancer. TCRdb re-called the 5' RACE reads through MiXCR, storing one row per CDR3 protein. The sample yields around 74,000 distinct CDR3 sequences, roughly 15% seen once. Sample time point: sample taken at primary tumor resection. Without sorting, whole RNA was sequenced from tumor, nontumor lung or frozen PBMC. The sequencing here drew on PBMCs, taken at surgery. All receptors come from a male donor with early-stage non-small cell lung cancer.

This clonotype was seen many times. The gene calls are TRBV12-3 or TRBV12-4 and TRBJ2-6, with 10 bases that match TRBD1. The J segment lost 3 bases and the V segment lost 6 bases, leaving 8 bases of the junction unmatched. The CDR3 has 17 amino acids. As DNA, the CDR3 is TGTGCCAGCAGACGCGGACAGGGGGACGGTGGGGCCAACGTCCTGACTTTC. This gives the protein CASRRGQGDGGANVLTF.

This clonotype was detected a few times. The chain uses TRBV5-1 and TRBJ1-1, with D unresolved. Trimming removed 0 bases at V and 1 base at J, with 7 bases between. Looked up from germline, CDR1 is SGHRS and CDR2 is YFSETQ. CDR3 length: 14 amino acids. CDR3 sequence: CASSLGRENTEAFF. CDR3 DNA: TGCGCCAGCAGCTTGGGACGCGAGAACACTGAAGCTTTCTTT.

The table lists this clonotype with a few counts. The chain links TRBV12-3 or TRBV12-4 to TRBJ2-2; D assignment may be TRBD1 or TRBD2 (5 bases each). With 3 bases removed from V and 7 bases from J, the gap between germline ends came to 12 bases. The length of the CDR3 is 14 residues. The CDR3 DNA reads as TGTGCCAGCAGTTTGGGGGTGCCGGGCGGGGAGCTGTTTTTT. This gives the protein CASSLGVPGGELFF.

Worth noting for this clonotype: One base away lies a much larger clone, so this may be a sequencing read error. The rearrangement joins TRBV5-4 to TRBJ1-1; D remains ambiguous. The CDR3 has 12 amino acids. Trimming cost V 1 base and J 1 base, with 2 bases left between them. CDR1 SGHNT and CDR2 YYREEE come from the germline V gene (reference sequence). The CDR3 loop is CASSLKNTEAFF. CDR3 nucleotides: TGTGCCAGCAGCTTGAAGAACACTGAAGCTTTCTTT.

The chain employs TRBV20-1 and TRBJ1-5, with 9 positions matching TRBD1. Trimming removed 2 bases from V and 4 bases from J; junction bases left unmatched: 3. Per germline, CDR1 DFQATT and CDR2 SNEGSKA (reference sequence). This CDR3 has 14 amino acids. The CDR3: CSARPGQGNQPQHF. CDR3 bases: TGCAGTGCTAGACCGGGACAGGGTAATCAGCCCCAGCATTTT.

This chain links TRBV20-1 with TRBJ2-1, with 7 bases identical to TRBD1. V was clipped by 5 bases and J by 7 bases; unmatched bases: 8. The CDR3 has 13 residues. Germline CDR1 and CDR2: DFQATT and SNEGSKA (reference sequence). CDR3 nucleotide sequence: TGCAGTGCTCGATTACCGGGACAGAATGAGCAGTTCTTC. This encodes CSARLPGQNEQFF.

The rearrangement joins TRBV12-3 or TRBV12-4 to TRBJ2-1; 10 bases align to TRBD1. With 6 bases clipped from V and 5 bases from J, the junction kept 4 bases outside the gene matches. The length of the CDR3 is 14 residues. This CDR3 is CASRPGTGDNEQFF. The CDR3 coding sequence is TGTGCCAGCAGGCCCGGGACAGGGGACAATGAGCAGTTCTTC.

The chain employs TRBV7-2 and TRBJ2-7; TRBD1 or TRBD2 may be the D gene (5 bases each). Germline assignment: CDR1 SGHTA and CDR2 FQGNSA. Trimming took 1 base from V and 2 from J, leaving 24 bases between them. This CDR3 has 19 amino acids. The CDR3 is CASSLGYEPRRDPPYEQYF. The CDR3 DNA sequence: TGTGCCAGCAGCTTAGGTTACGAGCCCCGCCGGGACCCTCCCTACGAGCAGTACTTC.

V usage is TRBV7-2 and J usage is TRBJ2-1, with D hard to call. CDR3 length: 15 amino acids. Germline-derived CDR1 and CDR2 are SGHTA and FQGNSA. Trimming cost V 3 bases and J 4 bases, with 13 bases left between them. The DNA of the CDR3 is TGTGCCAGCAGCTTGACCGTTGTGAGTTACAATGAGCAGTTCTTC. Translated, it gives CASSLTVVSYNEQFF.

This clonotype was seen a handful of times. This chain links TRBV5-1 with TRBJ1-1; a possible D gene is TRBD1 (5 bases). Deletions cut 0 bases from V and 4 bases from J, with 13 bases between. The length of the CDR3 is 15 residues. Germline V gene lookup returns CDR1 SGHRS and CDR2 YFSETQ. The CDR3, as DNA: TGCGCCAGCAGCTTGGAGGGACCTTCGAGCACTGAAGCTTTCTTT. Its translation is CASSLEGPSSTEAFF.

The CDR3 DNA follows: TGTGCCAGCAGCCTCGACAGTCTGAACACTGAAGCTTTCTTT. Its protein product is CASSLDSLNTEAFF. The J gene is TRBJ1-1, the V gene TRBV14, with D possibly being TRBD1 (5 bases). This CDR3 is built from 14 residues. From germline, CDR1 is SGHDN and CDR2 FVKESK. V lost 4 bases to trimming and J lost 0 bases, with 9 bases between them.

The genes are TRBV5-4 and TRBJ2-2, with TRBD2 matching over 13 bases. Germline CDR1 and CDR2: SGHNT and YYREEE (reference sequence). The CDR3 totals 16 residues. Trimming at V came to 4 bases and at J to 6 bases, leaving 6 bases not matched to a gene. CDR3 loop: CASSHTSGRASGELFF. Here the CDR3 DNA reads TGTGCCAGCAGCCATACTAGCGGGAGGGCCTCCGGGGAGCTGTTTTTT.

The chain links TRBV28 to TRBJ1-2; 8 bases line up with TRBD1. CDR1 and CDR2 (germline): MDHEN, SYDVKM. V gave up 10 bases and J gave up 1 base; unmatched junction bases: 17. CDR3 length equals 17 residues. This CDR3 reads CATPLLSAGQDNYGYTF. The CDR3 region has the DNA TGTGCCACCCCTCTTTTATCCGCGGGACAGGATAACTATGGCTACACCTTC.